This entry lists 25 T cell receptor beta chains sequenced from one sample in a study of cytomegalovirus exposure and HLA in healthy donors. Vbeta (60) and Jbeta (13) primers were used in the PCR. The protocol was immunoSEQ multiplex PCR, while the TCRdb copy is restricted to in-frame clones and leaves out a portion. Among some 35,000 clones listed, over 60% were seen once. Sequencing input: PBMCs. The receptors were sampled from a man aged 30 to 39 in good health and CMV-seronegative.

The V gene is TRBV27, the J gene TRBJ2-2; D possibly corresponds to TRBD1 (6 bases). The CDR3 has 14 residues. Per the germline V gene, CDR1 is MNHEY and CDR2 is SMNVEV (reference sequence). V was trimmed by 5 bases and J by 4 bases, leaving 11 bases between them. Written as DNA, the CDR3 is TGTGCCAGCAGTGTAACAGGGTTCACCGGGGAGCTGTTTTTT. Its translation is CASSVTGFTGELFF.

V and J are TRBV15 and TRBJ2-7, with D possibly being TRBD1 (6 bases). Germline V gene data show CDR1 as LNHNV and CDR2 as YYDKDF (reference sequence). The length of the CDR3 is 15 residues. Trimming took 0 bases from V and 2 from J, leaving 11 bases between them. CDR3 coding DNA: TGTGCCACCAGCAGAGATCAGGGGCGCACCTACGAGCAGTACTTC. The encoded protein is CATSRDQGRTYEQYF.

CDR3 sequence (DNA): TGTGCCAGCGGGGAAGGGCAGGGGACCTACAATGAGCAGTTCTTC. Its translation is CASGEGQGTYNEQFF. V gene TRBV7-6 combines with J gene TRBJ2-1, with TRBD1 as a possible D gene (6 bases). Trimming stripped 8 bases from V and 2 bases from J, with 16 bases between. Germline V gene sequence: CDR1 SGHVS, CDR2 FNYEAQ. CDR3 length: 15 residues.

V is TRBV28 and J is TRBJ2-3, with 9 nucleotides matching TRBD1. Germline lookup yields CDR1 MDHEN and CDR2 SYDVKM. Trimming at V came to 4 bases and at J to 5 bases, leaving 7 bases not matched to a gene. The CDR3 consists of 15 residues. The CDR3 DNA reads as TGTGCCAGCAGTTCGGGACAGGGCAGGGGAGATACGCAGTATTTT. This sequence encodes CASSSGQGRGDTQYF.

The genes are TRBV28 and TRBJ1-1; the D gene is possibly TRBD1 (5 bases). The CDR3 runs 14 residues. V was trimmed by 6 bases and J by 11 bases, leaving 22 bases between them. CDR1 is MDHEN, CDR2 SYDVKM, per germline. CDR3 region: CASSPSLRARDAFF. In nucleotides, the CDR3 is TGTGCCAGCAGCCCCAGTCTCAGGGCAAGAGACGCTTTCTTT.

This clone appeared once. The chain joins TRBV25-1 to TRBJ2-3; tentative D call: TRBD1 (6 bases). With 1 base removed from V and 11 bases from J, the gap between germline ends came to 16 bases. The CDR3 length is 14 residues. Per germline, CDR1 MGHDK and CDR2 SYGVNS. CDR3 DNA sequence: TGTGCCAGCAGTGAATCCTACGGCCAGGGGAAGCAGTATTTT. Protein sequence: CASSESYGQGKQYF.

This chain uses TRBV5-1 with TRBJ2-7, with 8 bases identical to TRBD1. J lost 4 bases, V lost 3 bases, and 6 bases had no gene match. The CDR3 spans 14 residues. Germline-derived CDR1 and CDR2 are SGHRS and YFSETQ. The chain's CDR3 is CASSSRQGTYEQYF. CDR3 bases: TGCGCCAGCAGCTCTAGACAGGGGACGTACGAGCAGTACTTC. The full variable domain, with the rest looked up from reference TRBV5-1 and TRBJ2-7, is KAGVTQTPRYLIKTRGQQVTLSCSPISGHRSVSWYQQTPGQGLQFLFEYFSETQRNKGNFPGRFSGRQFSNSRSEMNVSTLELGDSALYLCASSSRQGTYEQYFGPGTRLTVT.

The rearrangement joins TRBV18 to TRBJ2-7; D perhaps matches TRBD2 (5 bases). The V end lost 2 bases, the J end lost 3 bases, and 11 bases lay between the germline ends. The length of the CDR3 is 14 residues. Germline-derived CDR1 and CDR2 are KGHSH and LQKENI. The chain's CDR3 is CASSPSPSFYEQYF. The CDR3 region has the DNA TGTGCCAGCTCACCATCTCCTAGCTTCTACGAGCAGTACTTC.

This chain joins TRBV29-1 and TRBJ1-5, with 7 bases matching TRBD1. The germline CDR1 and CDR2 sequences are SQVTM and ANQGSEA. With 7 bases clipped from V and 6 bases from J, the junction kept 9 bases outside the gene matches. The length of the CDR3 is 13 residues. CDR3 coding DNA: TGCAGCGCGGGAGGGGGACAGAGTCAGCCCCAGCATTTT. It is translated as CSAGGGQSQPQHF.

V is TRBV4-1 and J is TRBJ2-7; 7 bases are shared with TRBD1. In germline, CDR1 is MGHRA, CDR2 YSYEKL. Losses at the gene ends were 4 bases for V and 4 bases for J; bases not matched to a gene: 16. The CDR3 contains 17 residues. The CDR3 sequence is CASSLRGEGTVSYEQYF. In nucleotides, the CDR3 is TGCGCCAGCAGCCTTCGGGGCGAAGGGACAGTGTCGTACGAGCAGTACTTC.

The sample holds one count of this clone. The chain joins TRBV29-1 to TRBJ2-5; 9 bases match TRBD2. CDR3 size: 13 residues. V gave up 4 bases and J gave up 4 bases; unmatched junction bases: 4. Germline lookup yields CDR1 SQVTM and CDR2 ANQGSEA. CDR3 DNA sequence: TGCAGCGTTGTGCGGGGGGGCCCAGAGACCCAGTACTTC. Translation gives CSVVRGGPETQYF.

This clone was observed a few times. The chain is built from TRBV6-1 and TRBJ1-1; possibly TRBD1 for D (6 bases). V was pared by 4 bases and J by 1 base, with 13 bases between. Germline V gives CDR1 MNHNS, CDR2 SASEGT. There are 15 residues in the CDR3. CDR3 sequence (DNA): TGTGCCAGCAGTGGATCCGGGACACCGAACACTGAAGCTTTCTTT. It is translated as CASSGSGTPNTEAFF.

This clone was seen a few times. The chain joins TRBV6-5 to TRBJ2-1; D remains unclear. Germline lookup yields CDR1 MNHEY and CDR2 SVGAGI. Trimming took off 4 bases at V and 0 bases at J, with 4 bases between the two ends. This CDR3 has 13 residues. The CDR3 DNA sequence: TGTGCCAGCAGTTCCCTCTCCTACAATGAGCAGTTCTTC. Translation gives CASSSLSYNEQFF.

The chain employs TRBV28 and TRBJ1-1, with a possible D match to TRBD1 (5 bases). The V gene lost 2 bases and the J gene lost 9 bases, with 10 bases spanning the gap. The CDR3 length is 12 residues. Per germline, CDR1 MDHEN and CDR2 SYDVKM. The CDR3 nucleotides read TGTGCCAGCAGTTTACCGGGGGAAAAAGCTTTCTTT. The encoded protein is CASSLPGEKAFF.

In DNA, the CDR3 is TGTGCCAGCAGGAATAGCGGGGGGGCCATTCAGTACTTC. Its translation: CASRNSGGAIQYF. V and J are TRBV28 and TRBJ2-4; 11 positions match TRBD2. With V trimmed by 6 bases and J by 9 bases, 4 bases remained unmatched. Germline assignment: CDR1 MDHEN and CDR2 SYDVKM. The CDR3 has 13 amino acids. The full variable domain, completed using reference TRBV28 and TRBJ2-4, is DVKVTQSSRYLVKRTGEKVFLECVQDMDHENMFWYRQDPGLGLRLIYFSYDVKMKEKGDIPEGYSVSREKKERFSLILESASTNQTSMYLCASRNSGGAIQYFGAGTRLSVL.

J is TRBJ2-5 and V is TRBV27; 12 nucleotides match TRBD2. V gave up 6 bases and J gave up 3 bases; unmatched junction bases: 5. Germline lookup yields CDR1 MNHEY and CDR2 SMNVEV (reference sequence). This CDR3 comprises 15 residues. In nucleotides, the CDR3 is TGTGCCAGCAGCCCCCGACTAGCGGGAGAAGAGACCCAGTACTTC. Amino acids: CASSPRLAGEETQYF.

A few counts support this clone. This chain connects TRBV7-2 to TRBJ1-5, with D unclear. V was pared by 3 bases and J by 2 bases, with 8 bases between. In germline, CDR1 is SGHTA, CDR2 FQGNSA. The CDR3 runs 14 residues. DNA for the CDR3: TGTGCCAGCAGCTTTCCTAGCGGCAATCAGCCCCAGCATTTT. Its protein is CASSFPSGNQPQHF. Supplemented by reference TRBV7-2 and TRBJ1-5, the full variable domain reads GAGVSQSPSNKVTEKGKDVELRCDPISGHTALYWYRQSLGQGLEFLIYFQGNSAPDKSGLPSDRFSAERTGGSVSTLTIQRTQQEDSAVYLCASSFPSGNQPQHFGDGTRLSIL.

The chain links TRBV6-1 to TRBJ1-5, with TRBD1 as a possible D gene (6 bases). Trimming pared 4 bases from V and 7 bases from J, leaving 11 bases between. CDR1 and CDR2 (germline): MNHNS, SASEGT. The CDR3 runs 13 residues. The CDR3 DNA is TGTGCCAGCAGTGGGGGGGGCGCACAGCCCCAGCATTTT. Translation gives CASSGGGAQPQHF.

The chain has TRBV11-2 and TRBJ2-7, with TRBD1 matching over 9 bases. Trimming took 3 bases from V and 2 from J; bases not matched to a gene: 5. CDR1 is SGHAT, CDR2 FQNNGV, per germline. The CDR3 covers 15 residues. The CDR3 bases are TGTGCCAGCAGCTTTTTACGGGACAGGGCCTACGAGCAGTACTTC. The encoded protein is CASSFLRDRAYEQYF. Based on the CDR3 plus reference TRBV11-2 and TRBJ2-7, the full variable domain is EAGVAQSPRYKIIEKRQSVAFWCNPISGHATLYWYQQILGQGPKLLIQFQNNGVVDDSQLPKDRFSAERLKGVDSTLKIQPAKLEDSAVYLCASSFLRDRAYEQYFGPGTRLTVT.

CDR3 DNA: TGCGCCAGCAGCTTGGCCGTGGGGGGTACCTACAATGAGCAGTTCTTC. This encodes CASSLAVGGTYNEQFF. The chain is built from TRBV5-1 and TRBJ2-1, with D possibly TRBD2 on 6 matching bases. The CDR3 runs 16 residues. Germline loops: CDR1 SGHRS, CDR2 YFSETQ. V lost 0 bases, J lost 2 bases, and 12 bases lay in between.

This clone turned up a few times. The gene calls are TRBV5-4 and TRBJ2-1, with 7 bases fitting TRBD2. Losses at the gene ends were 5 bases for V and 5 bases for J; bases not matched to a gene: 7. The CDR3 has 14 amino acids. Germline V lookup: CDR1 SGHNT, CDR2 YYREEE (reference sequence). The CDR3 sequence is CASRIERGDNEQFF. The DNA of the CDR3 is TGTGCCAGCAGGATTGAGCGGGGCGACAATGAGCAGTTCTTC.

The rearrangement uses TRBV14 and TRBJ1-1; the D gene is possibly TRBD1 (5 bases). This CDR3 region has 14 residues. In germline, CDR1 is SGHDN, CDR2 FVKESK. Trimming took 1 base from V and 5 from J, leaving 11 bases between them. The chain's CDR3 is CASSQVGGGTEAFF. The CDR3 DNA reads TGTGCCAGCAGCCAAGTCGGGGGGGGGACTGAAGCTTTCTTT.

This chain joins TRBV9 and TRBJ2-7; perhaps TRBD2 as D (6 bases). This CDR3 spans 14 amino acids. Trimming cost V 4 bases and J 4 bases, with 15 bases left between them. The germline CDR1 and CDR2 sequences are SGDLS and YYNGEE. CDR3 nucleotide sequence: TGTGCCAGCAGCCCCCGGGGTAGCGGTTACGAGCAGTACTTC. Translated: CASSPRGSGYEQYF.

This chain uses TRBV5-1 with TRBJ1-1, with D possibly matching TRBD1 (6 bases). This CDR3 is 13 amino acids long. From germline, CDR1 is SGHRS and CDR2 YFSETQ. Between the trimmed V and J ends, which lost 3 bases and 6 bases, there was a span of 12 bases. The DNA for the CDR3 is TGCGCCAGCAGCTCCGACAGGTTAGCTGAAGCTTTCTTT. This codes for CASSSDRLAEAFF.

The gene calls are TRBV14 and TRBJ2-1, with 8 bases fitting TRBD2. There are 16 residues in the CDR3. The germline V gene has CDR1 SGHDN and CDR2 FVKESK. V shed 6 bases, J shed 14 bases, and the junction held 21 bases outside the gene matches. In nucleotides, the CDR3 is TGTGCCAGCAGTCCCTCCCCAGCGGGAGTGGGTTTGTGGGAGTTCTTC. Translating it yields CASSPSPAGVGLWEFF.